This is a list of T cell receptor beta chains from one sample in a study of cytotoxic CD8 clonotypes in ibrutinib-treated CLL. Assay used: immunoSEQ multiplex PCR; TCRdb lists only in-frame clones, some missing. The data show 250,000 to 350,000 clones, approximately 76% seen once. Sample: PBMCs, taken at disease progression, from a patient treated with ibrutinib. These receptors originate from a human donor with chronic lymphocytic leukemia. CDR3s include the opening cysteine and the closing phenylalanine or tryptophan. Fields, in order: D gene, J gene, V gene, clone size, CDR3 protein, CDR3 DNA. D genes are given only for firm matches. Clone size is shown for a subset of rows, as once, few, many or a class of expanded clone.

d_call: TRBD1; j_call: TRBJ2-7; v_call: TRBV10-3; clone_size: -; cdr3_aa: CAIGGQASSYEQYF; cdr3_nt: TGTGCCATCGGAGGACAGGCCAGCTCCTACGAGCAGTACTTC
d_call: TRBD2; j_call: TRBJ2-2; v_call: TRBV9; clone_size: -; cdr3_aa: CASSGTSANTGELFF; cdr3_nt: TGTGCCAGCAGTGGGACTAGCGCGAACACCGGGGAGCTGTTTTTT
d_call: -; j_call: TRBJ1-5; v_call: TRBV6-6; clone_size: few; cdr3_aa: CASSYSSGPQHF; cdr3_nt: TGTGCCAGCAGTTACTCGAGCGGGCCCCAGCATTTT
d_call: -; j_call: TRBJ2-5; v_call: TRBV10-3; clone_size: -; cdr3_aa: CAISESSLGSLVETQYF; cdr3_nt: TGTGCCATCAGTGAGTCGAGCCTAGGCTCTCTGGTGGAGACCCAGTACTTC
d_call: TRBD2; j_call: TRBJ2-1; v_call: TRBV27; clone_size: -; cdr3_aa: CASSLAGPYNEQFF; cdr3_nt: TGTGCCAGCAGTCTAGCGGGACCATACAATGAGCAGTTCTTC
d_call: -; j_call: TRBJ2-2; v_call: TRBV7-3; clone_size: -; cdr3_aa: CASSLITGPGELFF; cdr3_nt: TGTGCCAGCAGCTTAATCACCGGTCCCGGGGAGCTGTTTTTT
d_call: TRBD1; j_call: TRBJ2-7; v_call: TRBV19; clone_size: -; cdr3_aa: CASSRRQGAKKYEQYF; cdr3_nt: TGTGCCAGTAGTAGGAGACAGGGGGCGAAGAAGTACGAGCAGTACTTC
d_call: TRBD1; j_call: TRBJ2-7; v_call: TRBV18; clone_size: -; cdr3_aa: CASSPLGTAYEQYF; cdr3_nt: TGTGCCAGCTCACCTTTAGGGACAGCCTACGAGCAGTACTTC
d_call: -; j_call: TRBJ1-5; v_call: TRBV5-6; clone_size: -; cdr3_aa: CASSSDRAQPQHF; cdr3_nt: TGTGCCAGCAGCTCGGACCGGGCCCAGCCCCAGCATTTT
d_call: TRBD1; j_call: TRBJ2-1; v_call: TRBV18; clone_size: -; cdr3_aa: CASSPIVRTGDNEQFF; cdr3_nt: TGTGCCAGCTCACCAATCGTCAGGACAGGGGACAATGAGCAGTTCTTC
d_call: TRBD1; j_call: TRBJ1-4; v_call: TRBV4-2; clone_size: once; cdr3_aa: CASRRDSFNEKLFF; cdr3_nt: TGTGCCAGCAGAAGGGACAGCTTTAATGAAAAACTGTTTTTT
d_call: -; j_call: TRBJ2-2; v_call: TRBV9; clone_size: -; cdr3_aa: CASSVGDQFTGELFF; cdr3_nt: TGTGCCAGCAGCGTAGGCGATCAATTCACCGGGGAGCTGTTTTTT
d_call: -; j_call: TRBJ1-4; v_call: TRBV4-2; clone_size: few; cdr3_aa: CASSQDGPGRDNEKLFF; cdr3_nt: TGTGCCAGCAGCCAAGACGGCCCAGGGAGGGATAATGAAAAACTGTTTTTT
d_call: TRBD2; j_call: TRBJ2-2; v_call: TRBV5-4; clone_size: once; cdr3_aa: CASSWDLAGGPGELFF; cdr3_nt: TGTGCCAGCAGCTGGGACTTAGCGGGGGGGCCCGGGGAGCTGTTTTTT
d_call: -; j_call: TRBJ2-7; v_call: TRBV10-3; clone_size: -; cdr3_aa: CAIKGELAPHYEQYF; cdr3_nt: TGTGCCATCAAGGGGGAACTAGCCCCCCACTACGAGCAGTACTTC
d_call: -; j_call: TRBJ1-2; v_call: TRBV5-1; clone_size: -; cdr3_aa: CASSPNGADGYTF; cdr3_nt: TGCGCCAGCAGCCCCAACGGGGCTGATGGCTACACCTTC
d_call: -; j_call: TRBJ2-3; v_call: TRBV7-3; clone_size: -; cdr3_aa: CASSFGRRGDTQYF; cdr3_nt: TGTGCCAGCAGCTTCGGTCGAAGGGGAGATACGCAGTATTTT
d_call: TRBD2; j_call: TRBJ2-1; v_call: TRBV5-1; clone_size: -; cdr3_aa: CASSYSGDEQFF; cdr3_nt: TGCGCCAGCAGCTATAGCGGGGATGAGCAGTTCTTC
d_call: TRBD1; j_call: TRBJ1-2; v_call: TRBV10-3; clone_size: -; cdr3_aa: CAIRKQDRDYTF; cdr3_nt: TGTGCCATCAGGAAACAAGACAGGGACTACACCTTC
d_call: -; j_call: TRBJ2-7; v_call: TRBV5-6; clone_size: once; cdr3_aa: CASSDDWSYEQYF; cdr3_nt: TGTGCCAGCAGCGACGACTGGTCCTACGAGCAGTACTTC
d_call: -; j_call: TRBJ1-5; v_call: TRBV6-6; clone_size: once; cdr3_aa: CASSYPSTTRPGAQHF; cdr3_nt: TGTGCCAGCAGTTACCCAAGTACGACGAGGCCTGGAGCCCAGCATTTT
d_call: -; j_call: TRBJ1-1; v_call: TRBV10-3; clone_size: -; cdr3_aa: CAISAAWNTEAFF; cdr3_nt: TGTGCCATCAGCGCGGCCTGGAACACTGAAGCTTTCTTT
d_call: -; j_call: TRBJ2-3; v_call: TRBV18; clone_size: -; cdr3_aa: CASSPTGGPSTDTQYF; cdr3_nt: TGTGCCAGCTCCCCAACGGGGGGCCCTAGCACAGATACGCAGTATTTT
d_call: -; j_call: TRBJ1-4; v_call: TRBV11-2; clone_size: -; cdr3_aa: CASSPIMGVGWEKLFF; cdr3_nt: TGTGCCAGCAGCCCGATAATGGGGGTGGGGTGGGAAAAACTGTTTTTT
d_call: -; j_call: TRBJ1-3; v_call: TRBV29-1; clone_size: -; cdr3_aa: CSVVGGNTIYF; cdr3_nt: TGCAGCGTTGTGGGAGGAAACACCATATATTTT
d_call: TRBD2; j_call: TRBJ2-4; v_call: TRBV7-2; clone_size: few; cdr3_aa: CASSTTSGENIQYF; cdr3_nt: TGTGCCAGCAGCACCACTAGCGGGGAAAACATTCAGTACTTC
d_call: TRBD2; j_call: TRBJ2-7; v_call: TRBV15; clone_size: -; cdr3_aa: CATSSPGTSVSEQYF; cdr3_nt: TGTGCCACCAGCTCCCCCGGGACTAGCGTATCCGAGCAGTACTTC
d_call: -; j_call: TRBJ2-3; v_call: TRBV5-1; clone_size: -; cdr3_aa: CASSFGQSTDTQYF; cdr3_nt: TGCGCCAGCAGCTTTGGCCAGAGCACAGATACGCAGTATTTT
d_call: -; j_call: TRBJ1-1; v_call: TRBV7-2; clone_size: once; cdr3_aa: CASSLPLAWGENTEAFF; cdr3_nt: TGTGCCAGCAGCTTACCGTTGGCGTGGGGGGAGAACACTGAAGCTTTCTTT